Below, 15 T cell receptor beta chains from the same sample are listed, as sequenced in a study of early T cells in non-severe SARS-CoV-2 infection. TCRdb redid the calling of the 5' RACE reads with MiXCR, one entry per CDR3 protein. The sample records about 84,000 distinct CDR3 sequences, around 10% being singletons. The sample consisted of whole blood. Source of these receptors: an adult who was a healthcare worker with PCR-confirmed SARS-CoV-2 infection or an uninfected control (not recorded which).

This clonotype was counted a few times. V is TRBV7-2 and J is TRBJ2-7; D is ambiguous. Germline CDR1 reads SGHTA; CDR2 reads FQGNSA. The V end was cut by 7 bases, the J end by 0 bases, with 13 bases between. The CDR3 totals 14 residues. The CDR3 nucleotides read TGTGCCAGCACCCTGGGCAGGTACTCCTACGAGCAGTACTTC. This gives the protein CASTLGRYSYEQYF.

At least ten counts were recorded for this clonotype. The chain links TRBV2 to TRBJ1-6, with D uncertain. Trimming shortened V by 4 bases and J by 7 bases, and 14 bases separated the two germline ends. Germline V gene sequence: CDR1 SNHLY, CDR2 FYNNEI. The length of the CDR3 is 15 residues. The CDR3 loop is CASSASEETNSPLHF. The CDR3 coding sequence is TGTGCCAGCAGTGCCTCCGAGGAAACGAATTCACCCCTCCACTTT.

In its sample, this clonotype was seen many times. The chain combines TRBV7-2 with TRBJ1-4; TRBD1 aligns across 8 bases. The CDR3 loop spans 14 amino acids. J was trimmed by 5 bases and V by 6 bases; bases with no gene match: 5. Germline assignment: CDR1 SGHTA and CDR2 FQGNSA. DNA for the CDR3: TGTGCCAGCAGTTTTGACAGGGGAAATGAAAAACTGTTTTTT. Its translation is CASSFDRGNEKLFF.

This clonotype was counted only a few times. The gene calls are TRBV5-4 and TRBJ2-1; weak D call: TRBD1 (5 bases). The ends were cut back, 3 bases at V and 6 bases at J, with 10 bases in the middle. There are 13 residues in the CDR3. Germline lookup yields CDR1 SGHNT and CDR2 YYREEE (reference sequence). CDR3 loop: CASSSDSFNEQFF. In nucleotides, the CDR3 is TGTGCCAGCAGCTCCGACAGCTTCAATGAGCAGTTCTTC.

The genes are TRBV20-1 and TRBJ2-2; TRBD2 is a possible D gene (6 bases). The CDR3 is made up of 16 amino acids. V was clipped by 0 bases and J by 0 bases, with 11 bases between them. The germline V gene has CDR1 DFQATT and CDR2 SNEGSKA (reference sequence). The CDR3, as DNA: TGCAGTGCTAGAGATGGTGCGGGGCCGAACACCGGGGAGCTGTTTTTT. It codes for CSARDGAGPNTGELFF.

This clonotype turned up a few times. The J gene is TRBJ2-2, the V gene TRBV5-1; D gene unclear. The germline gives CDR1 SGHRS, CDR2 YFSETQ. This CDR3 comprises 14 residues. V dropped 1 base and J dropped 4 bases, with 8 bases sitting between them. The CDR3 coding sequence is TGCGCCAGCAGCTTGCAACTTTCCACCGGGGAGCTGTTTTTT. It translates to CASSLQLSTGELFF.

This clonotype came up a few times. The chain carries TRBV10-2 and TRBJ1-1; 7 positions match TRBD1. V shed 10 bases and J 4 bases; nucleotides not matched to a gene: 9. CDR3 length: 13 amino acids. CDR1 and CDR2 (germline): WSHSY, SAAADI. For the CDR3, the DNA is TGCGCCAACATCGCAGGGGGGGCCACTGAAGCTTTCTTT. Translated: CANIAGGATEAFF.

This clonotype appeared many times. The chain joins TRBV19 to TRBJ2-7; 9 nucleotides match TRBD1. The V gene's germline CDR1 is LNHDA and CDR2 SQIVND (reference sequence). Unmatched junction bases numbered 12, after V lost 9 bases and J lost 6 bases. This CDR3 region has 14 residues. CDR3 amino acids: CARGTGRREREQYF. CDR3 coding DNA: TGTGCCAGAGGGACAGGGCGCAGGGAACGCGAGCAGTACTTC.

V gene TRBV28 combines with J gene TRBJ1-3; 7 positions agree with TRBD1. The CDR3 extends over 15 amino acids. V trimming: 7 bases; J trimming: 2 bases; junction bases outside the gene matches: 8. Germline V gene sequence: CDR1 MDHEN, CDR2 SYDVKM. For the CDR3, the DNA is TGTGCCAGCACCCAGGGGGGAGGCCCTGGAAACACCATATATTTT. It translates to CASTQGGGPGNTIYF. Filled out from reference TRBV28 and TRBJ1-3, the complete variable domain reads DVKVTQSSRYLVKRTGEKVFLECVQDMDHENMFWYRQDPGLGLRLIYFSYDVKMKEKGDIPEGYSVSREKKERFSLILESASTNQTSMYLCASTQGGGPGNTIYFGEGSWLTVV.

The genes are TRBV29-1 and TRBJ1-2, with D uncertain. V was clipped by 6 bases and J by 4 bases, with 12 bases between them. Germline-derived CDR1 and CDR2 are SQVTM and ANQGSEA. CDR3 length equals 12 residues. The CDR3 is CSVQRTVYGYTF. The CDR3 DNA reads as TGCAGCGTCCAAAGGACCGTCTATGGCTACACCTTC.

J is TRBJ1-2 and V is TRBV7-9, with 7 bases aligning to TRBD1. The V segment lost 2 bases and the J segment 7 bases; nucleotides outside the gene matches: 7. This CDR3 is 14 amino acids long. Germline V lookup: CDR1 SEHNR, CDR2 FQNEAQ (reference sequence). CDR3 residues: CASSLTGVLSGYTF. The CDR3 region has the DNA TGTGCCAGCAGCTTAACAGGGGTTTTGAGTGGCTACACCTTC. Combining the CDR3 with reference TRBV7-9 and TRBJ1-2 gives the whole variable domain DTGVSQNPRHKITKRGQNVTFRCDPISEHNRLYWYRQTLGQGPEFLTYFQNEAQLEKSRLLSDRFSAERPKGSFSTLEIQRTEQGDSAMYLCASSLTGVLSGYTFGSGTRLTVV.

This clonotype showed up many times. The chain employs TRBV5-1 and TRBJ2-2, with D perhaps TRBD1 or TRBD2 (7 bases each). This CDR3 has 17 amino acids. Per the germline V gene, CDR1 is SGHRS and CDR2 is YFSETQ. Between the trimmed V and J ends, which lost 4 bases and 5 bases, there was a span of 21 bases. Written as DNA, the CDR3 is TGCGCCAGCAGCCCTCTCCCCCAGGGGGGGACAACCGGGGAGCTGTTTTTT. Translated: CASSPLPQGGTTGELFF. Full variable domain (missing parts from reference TRBV5-1 and TRBJ2-2): KAGVTQTPRYLIKTRGQQVTLSCSPISGHRSVSWYQQTPGQGLQFLFEYFSETQRNKGNFPGRFSGRQFSNSRSEMNVSTLELGDSALYLCASSPLPQGGTTGELFFGEGSRLTVL.

The sample holds many counts of this clonotype. The V call is TRBV7-9, the J call TRBJ2-3; TRBD1 aligns across 10 bases. Germline V gene lookup returns CDR1 SEHNR and CDR2 FQNEAQ (reference sequence). V shed 5 bases, J shed 3 bases, and the junction held 5 bases outside the gene matches. The CDR3 consists of 15 residues. CDR3 coding DNA: TGTGCCAGCAGCACCGGGACAGGGGTAACAGATACGCAGTATTTT. This sequence encodes CASSTGTGVTDTQYF.

This clonotype showed up many times. The rearrangement uses TRBV20-1 and TRBJ2-7; D might be TRBD2 (5 bases). This CDR3 contains 13 residues. From germline, CDR1 is DFQATT and CDR2 SNEGSKA (reference sequence). The germline V and J ends were trimmed by 3 bases and 4 bases, with 13 bases remaining between them. The CDR3 nucleotides read TGCAGTGCTAGGGAACGGGGAAGGTACGAGCAGTACTTC. It codes for CSARERGRYEQYF.

This clonotype appeared a few times. The chain uses TRBV11-2 and TRBJ1-4; D uncertain. Germline V CDR1 and CDR2: SGHAT, FQNNGV. The CDR3 has 14 residues. V was cut by 2 bases and J by 4 bases, with 8 bases left in between. CDR3 DNA sequence: TGTGCCAGCAGCTTAAGAGGGATTAATGAAAAACTGTTTTTT. Protein sequence: CASSLRGINEKLFF. Combining the CDR3 with reference TRBV11-2 and TRBJ1-4 gives the whole variable domain EAGVAQSPRYKIIEKRQSVAFWCNPISGHATLYWYQQILGQGPKLLIQFQNNGVVDDSQLPKDRFSAERLKGVDSTLKIQPAKLEDSAVYLCASSLRGINEKLFFGSGTQLSVL.